This T cell receptor (beta chain) was recorded in a study of identical twins. TCRdb re-analysed the 5' RACE reads in MiXCR, keeping a single row per CDR3 protein. The sample includes approximately 670,000 distinct CDR3 sequences, around 6% of them seen just once. Germline trimming cut 4 bases from V and 5 bases from J; bases unmatched to any gene: 5. This CDR3 region has 15 residues. CDR1 KGHDR and CDR2 SFDVKD come from the germline V gene. Only a few counts were recorded for this clonotype. The specimen was naive T cells sorted from blood. The chain recombines TRBV24-1 with TRBJ2-2; 8 bases are a match to TRBD1. The source of this sequence is a man between 18 and 29 years old in good health. The CDR3 DNA reads TGTGCCACCAGTGACCGGACAGGGAGAACCGGGGAGCTGTTTTTT. It translates to CATSDRTGRTGELFF.